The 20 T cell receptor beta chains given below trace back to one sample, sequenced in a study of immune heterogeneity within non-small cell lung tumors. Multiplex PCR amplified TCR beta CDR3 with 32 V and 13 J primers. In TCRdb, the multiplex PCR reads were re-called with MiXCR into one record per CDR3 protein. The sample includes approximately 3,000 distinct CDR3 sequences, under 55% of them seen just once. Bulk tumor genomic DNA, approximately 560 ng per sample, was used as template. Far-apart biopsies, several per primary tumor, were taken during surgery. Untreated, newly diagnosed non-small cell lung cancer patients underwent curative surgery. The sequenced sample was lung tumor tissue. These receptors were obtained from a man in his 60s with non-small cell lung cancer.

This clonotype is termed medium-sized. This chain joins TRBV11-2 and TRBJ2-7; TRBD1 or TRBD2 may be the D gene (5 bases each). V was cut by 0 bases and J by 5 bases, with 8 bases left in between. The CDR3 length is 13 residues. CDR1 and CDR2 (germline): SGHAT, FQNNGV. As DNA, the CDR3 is TGTGCCAGCAGCTTAGAGAGAGGGGACGAGCAGTACTTC. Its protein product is CASSLERGDEQYF.

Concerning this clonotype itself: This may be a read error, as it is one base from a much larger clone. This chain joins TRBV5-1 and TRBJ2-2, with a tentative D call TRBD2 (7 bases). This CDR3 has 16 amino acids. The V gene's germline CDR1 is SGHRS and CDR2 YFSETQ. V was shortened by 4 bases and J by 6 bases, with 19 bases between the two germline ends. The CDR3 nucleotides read TGCGCCAGCAGCCCGAAGGGGGGGGCCGGCGCCGGGGAGCTGTTTTTT. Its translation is CASSPKGGAGAGELFF.

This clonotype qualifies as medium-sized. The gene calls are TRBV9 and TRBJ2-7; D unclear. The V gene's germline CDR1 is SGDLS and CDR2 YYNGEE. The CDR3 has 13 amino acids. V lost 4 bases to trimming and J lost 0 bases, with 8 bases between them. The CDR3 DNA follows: TGTGCCAGCAGCCCTGGACCCTCCTACGAGCAGTACTTC. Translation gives CASSPGPSYEQYF.

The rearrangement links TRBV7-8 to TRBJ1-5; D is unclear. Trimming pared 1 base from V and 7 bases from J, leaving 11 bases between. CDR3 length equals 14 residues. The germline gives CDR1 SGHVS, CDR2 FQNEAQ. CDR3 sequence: CASSLERGDQPQHF. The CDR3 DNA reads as TGTGCCAGCAGCTTAGAGCGGGGTGACCAGCCCCAGCATTTT.

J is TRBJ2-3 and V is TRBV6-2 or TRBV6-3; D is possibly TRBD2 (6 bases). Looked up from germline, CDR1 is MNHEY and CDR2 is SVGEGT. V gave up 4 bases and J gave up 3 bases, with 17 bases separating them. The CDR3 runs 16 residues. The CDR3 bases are TGTGCCAGCAGTTGGGAATTCGGGAGTGGGACAGATACGCAGTATTTT. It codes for CASSWEFGSGTDTQYF.

DNA for the CDR3: TGTGCCAGCAGTGGGGTCAGGGTGAACTACAATGAGCAGTTCTTC. This codes for CASSGVRVNYNEQFF. J is TRBJ2-1 and V is TRBV6-1; TRBD1 is a possible D gene (5 bases). V was trimmed by 4 bases and J by 3 bases, leaving 13 bases between them. The germline CDR1 and CDR2 sequences are MNHNS and SASEGT. The CDR3 spans 15 residues.

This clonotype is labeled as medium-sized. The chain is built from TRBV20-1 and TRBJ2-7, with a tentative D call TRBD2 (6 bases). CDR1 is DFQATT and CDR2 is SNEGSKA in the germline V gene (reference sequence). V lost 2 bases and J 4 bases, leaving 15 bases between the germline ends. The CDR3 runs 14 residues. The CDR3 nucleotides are TGCAGTGCTAGAACCCGGGGGACCGCGTACGAGCAGTACGTC. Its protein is CSARTRGTAYEQYV.

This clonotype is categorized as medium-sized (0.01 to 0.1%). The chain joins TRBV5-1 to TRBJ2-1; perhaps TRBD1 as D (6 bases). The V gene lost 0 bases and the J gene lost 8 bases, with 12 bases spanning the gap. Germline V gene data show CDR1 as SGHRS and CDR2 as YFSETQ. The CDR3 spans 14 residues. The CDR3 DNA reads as TGCGCCAGCAGCTTGGTCGGCCAGGGGTATGAGCAGTTCTTC. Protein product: CASSLVGQGYEQFF.

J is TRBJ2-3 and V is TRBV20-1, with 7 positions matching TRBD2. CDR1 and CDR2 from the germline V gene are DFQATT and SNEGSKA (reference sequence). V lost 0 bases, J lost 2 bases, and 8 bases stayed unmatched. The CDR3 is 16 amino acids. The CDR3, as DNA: TGCAGTGCTAGAGATGGCGGGGGATTTAACACAGATACGCAGTATTTT. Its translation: CSARDGGGFNTDTQYF.

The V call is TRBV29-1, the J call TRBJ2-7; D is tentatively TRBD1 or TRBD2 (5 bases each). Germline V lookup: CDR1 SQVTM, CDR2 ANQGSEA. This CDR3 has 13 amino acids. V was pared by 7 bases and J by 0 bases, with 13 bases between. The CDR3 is CSAGSGTSYEQYF. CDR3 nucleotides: TGCAGCGCTGGGTCCGGGACCTCCTACGAGCAGTACTTC.

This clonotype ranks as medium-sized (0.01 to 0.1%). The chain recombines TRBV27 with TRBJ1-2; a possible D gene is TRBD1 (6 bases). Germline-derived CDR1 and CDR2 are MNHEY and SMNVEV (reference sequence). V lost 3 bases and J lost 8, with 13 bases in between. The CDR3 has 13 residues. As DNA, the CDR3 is TGTGCCAGCAGTTTTGGGGGGGCGTTGGGCTACACCTTC. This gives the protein CASSFGGALGYTF.

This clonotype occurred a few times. CDR3: CASRHRGTEAFF. In DNA form, the CDR3 reads TGTGCCAGCAGACACAGGGGTACTGAAGCTTTCTTT. The rearrangement uses TRBV6-2 or TRBV6-3 and TRBJ1-1, with TRBD1 matching 7 bases. The CDR3 runs to 12 residues. Trimming took 6 bases from V and 5 from J; bases not matched to a gene: 3. CDR1 and CDR2 (germline): MNHEY, SVGEGT.

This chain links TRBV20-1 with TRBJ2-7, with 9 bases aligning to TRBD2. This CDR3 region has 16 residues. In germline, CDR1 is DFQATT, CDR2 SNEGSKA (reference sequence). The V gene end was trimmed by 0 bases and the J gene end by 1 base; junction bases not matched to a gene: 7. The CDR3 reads CSARDPVAGASYEQYF. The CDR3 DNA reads TGCAGTGCTAGAGATCCGGTAGCGGGAGCTTCCTACGAGCAGTACTTC.

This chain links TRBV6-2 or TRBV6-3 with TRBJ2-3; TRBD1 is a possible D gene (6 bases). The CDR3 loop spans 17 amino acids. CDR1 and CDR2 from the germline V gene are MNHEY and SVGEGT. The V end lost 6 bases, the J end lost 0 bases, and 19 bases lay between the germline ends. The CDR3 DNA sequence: TGTGCCAGCAGCGGTAGGGGCAGGGGCTTAAGCACAGATACGCAGTATTTT. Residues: CASSGRGRGLSTDTQYF.

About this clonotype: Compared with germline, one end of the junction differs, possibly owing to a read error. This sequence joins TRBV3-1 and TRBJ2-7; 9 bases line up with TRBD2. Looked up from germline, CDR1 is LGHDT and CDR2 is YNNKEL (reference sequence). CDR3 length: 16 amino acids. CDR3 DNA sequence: TGTACCAGCAGCCAATATCCACTAGCGGGTTCCTACGAGCAGTACTTC. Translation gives CTSSQYPLAGSYEQYF.

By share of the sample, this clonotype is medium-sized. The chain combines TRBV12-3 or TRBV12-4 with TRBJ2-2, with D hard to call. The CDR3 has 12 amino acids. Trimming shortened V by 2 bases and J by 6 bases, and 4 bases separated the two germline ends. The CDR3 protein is CASSLYPGELFF. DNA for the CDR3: TGTGCCAGCAGTTTATACCCCGGGGAGCTGTTTTTT.

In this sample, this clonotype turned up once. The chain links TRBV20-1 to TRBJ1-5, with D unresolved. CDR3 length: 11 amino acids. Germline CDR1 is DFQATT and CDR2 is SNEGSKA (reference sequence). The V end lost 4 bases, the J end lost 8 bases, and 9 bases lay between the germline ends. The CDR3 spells CSATGGEPQHF. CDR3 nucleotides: TGCAGTGCTACGGGTGGTGAGCCCCAGCATTTT.

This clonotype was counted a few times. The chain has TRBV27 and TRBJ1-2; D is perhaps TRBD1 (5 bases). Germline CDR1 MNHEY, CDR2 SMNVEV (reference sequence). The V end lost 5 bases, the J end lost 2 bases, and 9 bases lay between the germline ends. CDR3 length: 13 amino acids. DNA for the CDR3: TGTGCCAGCAGTCACGAGGGGAACTATGGCTACACCTTC. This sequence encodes CASSHEGNYGYTF.

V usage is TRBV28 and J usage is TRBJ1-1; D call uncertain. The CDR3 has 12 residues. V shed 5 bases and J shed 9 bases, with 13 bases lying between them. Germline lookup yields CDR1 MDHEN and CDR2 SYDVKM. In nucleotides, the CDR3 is TGTGCCAGCAGTAGGGTCTTATACCAAGCTTTCTTT. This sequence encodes CASSRVLYQAFF.

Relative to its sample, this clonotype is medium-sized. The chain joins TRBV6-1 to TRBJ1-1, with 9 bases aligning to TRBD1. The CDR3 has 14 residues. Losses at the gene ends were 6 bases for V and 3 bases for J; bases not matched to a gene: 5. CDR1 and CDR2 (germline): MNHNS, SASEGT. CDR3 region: CASSWTGVDTEAFF. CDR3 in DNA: TGTGCCAGCAGCTGGACAGGGGTGGACACTGAAGCTTTCTTT.